These 5 T cell receptor beta chains originate from one sample sequenced in a study of blood T cells in healthy people across ages. Through a sample-barcoded 5' primer and a J-beta primer mix, a second PCR was run for about 6 to 11 cycles. A single record per CDR3 protein comes from TCRdb applying MiXCR to the 5' RACE reads. The sample shows approximately 900,000 distinct CDR3 sequences, around 48% of them seen only once. The specimen was blood. These receptors all stem from a man between 25 and 39 years old in good health.

V gene TRBV7-2 combines with J gene TRBJ2-7; D is uncertain. The CDR3 runs to 14 residues. Germline V gene lookup returns CDR1 SGHTA and CDR2 FQGNSA. V gave up 1 base and J gave up 7 bases, with 14 bases separating them. This CDR3 is CASSLDPANNEQYF. The CDR3 nucleotides read TGTGCCAGCAGCTTAGATCCAGCAAACAATGAGCAGTACTTC.

The chain couples TRBV6-5 to TRBJ1-2; possibly TRBD1 for D (5 bases). Germline loops: CDR1 MNHEY, CDR2 SVGAGI. The CDR3 runs to 12 residues. V was cut by 7 bases and J by 4 bases, with 10 bases left in between. The DNA for the CDR3 is TGTGCCAGCATGTCCAGGGCCTATGGCTACACCTTC. Its translation is CASMSRAYGYTF.

V is TRBV29-1 and J is TRBJ1-1; D gene uncertain. Per germline, CDR1 SQVTM and CDR2 ANQGSEA. V lost 1 base and J 3 bases, leaving 3 bases between the germline ends. This CDR3 region has 11 residues. The CDR3 bases are TGCAGCGTTGAAGGTTACACTGAAGCTTTCTTT. This encodes CSVEGYTEAFF.

The chain recombines TRBV20-1 with TRBJ1-4, with D tentatively TRBD1 (5 bases). CDR3 length: 17 residues. Germline V gene sequence: CDR1 DFQATT, CDR2 SNEGSKA (reference sequence). Trimming took 0 bases from V and 0 from J, leaving 14 bases between them. Here the CDR3 DNA reads TGCAGTGCTAGAGATATTCGAGGGGATACAACTAATGAAAAACTGTTTTTT. Encoded protein: CSARDIRGDTTNEKLFF.

The chain couples TRBV7-9 to TRBJ2-2; no clear D. V was trimmed by 2 bases and J by 0 bases, leaving 13 bases between them. In germline, CDR1 is SEHNR, CDR2 FQNEAQ (reference sequence). The CDR3 contains 17 residues. CDR3 DNA sequence: TGTGCCAGCAGCTTAAAGGGCGTTATCTCGAACACCGGGGAGCTGTTTTTT. Amino acid sequence: CASSLKGVISNTGELFF.